The sequence of this T cell receptor (beta chain) was determined in a study of blood T cell repertoires in COVID-19. Study-wide background: PBMCs, B-cell-depleted T cells, or T cells were the source of the cDNA or gDNA that made up the material.

CDR3 length: 15 amino acids. V was pared by 3 bases and J by 2 bases, with 8 bases of the junction left unmatched. CDR1 SGHRS and CDR2 YFSETQ come from the germline V gene. Generated by immunoSEQ multiplex PCR, the TCRdb table keeps only in-frame clones and is missing some. Among 50,000 to 75,000 clones listed, roughly nine tenths were seen once. The sequenced sample was peripheral blood. This rearrangement joins TRBV5-1 to TRBJ2-7; 7 bases fit TRBD1. The sequence was collected from a man aged 60 to 75 with acute or convalescent COVID-19. The CDR3 region has the DNA TGCGCCAGCAGCTGGGGACAGTCCTTTACCTACGAGCAGTACTTC. This encodes CASSWGQSFTYEQYF.